The sequence of this TCR beta chain was determined in a study of blood T cell repertoires in COVID-19 (dated by TCRdb to about 2020). Some background on the complete study: Collaborator samples came from the United States, Italy and Spain and covered acute and convalescent phases of COVID-19. The material from the prospective study consisted of cDNA or gDNA derived from T cells, B-cell-depleted T cells, or PBMCs. The dataset comprised deeply sampled blood TCRbeta repertoires from subjects exposed to, actively infected with, or recovered from COVID-19. The repertoires were released in a freely available public database intended as a resource for research on the immune response to SARS-CoV-2. Samples were obtained from the ongoing ImmuneRACE study (first 160 participants) and from 1,254 subjects provided by 6 global collaborators. Sample metadata almost always included a de-identified subject ID, COVID-19 status, age in years and sex. Where available, HLA class I and class II types were obtained from metadata supplied by the sample provider rather than from assay-based typing. On the study overall, not on this receptor specifically: The quantity of clinical and demographic metadata differed by source and by participant and was supplied without curation.

With regard to this clone: The clone's antigen remains unknown. No base qualities exist here, and no much larger clone lies one base off it.

The CDR3 spans 16 residues, from the cysteine through the phenylalanine. Here the CDR3 DNA is all that survives: 48 bases in frame from base 1. The V end gives up 0 bases and the J end 4 bases, leaving 5 bases in the junction not matched to a gene. Per the germline V gene, KGHSH is the CDR1 and LQKENI is the CDR2. The immunoSEQ Assay, a bias-controlled multiplex PCR, was used to amplify TCRbeta CDR3 regions from genomic DNA. Per the original workflow: Nucleated cell counts per sample were estimated from amplification of reference gene primers within the assay. To quantify the absolute abundance of each unique TCRbeta CDR3 rearrangement, sequence reads were collapsed and filtered. For each sample, productive Simpson clonality was calculated as the square root of Simpson's diversity index over productive rearrangements. Drawn from immuneACCESS, this table holds only the in-frame rearrangements with V and J called that TCRdb kept. Clones are partly lost; checked studies trace under half to an unresolved V gene and leave the rest unexplained. V and J calls and clone size are copied from that table; D and trimming were computed from the DNA. The sample has over 200,000 clones on record, nearly 90% of them singletons. The ten most abundant clones make up about 12% of the sample.

A second Seattle source provided samples from volunteer blood donors who had recovered from COVID-19. The collaborating institutions used their own protocols to collect whole blood in K2EDTA tubes. For TCRbeta analysis, collaborators shipped samples as frozen whole blood, isolated PBMCs, or DNA extracted from either of those sample types. The clonotype comes from a woman aged 18-30 years who had recovered from COVID-19. Sequencing was carried out using peripheral blood. This sequence uses TRBV18 and TRBJ2-7; 11 central nucleotides agree with TRBD2. The DNA reads as follows: TGTGCCAGCTCACCACCTAGCGGGAGGGCCTCTTACGAGCAGTACTTC. It translates as CASSPPSGRASYEQYF.